This T cell receptor beta chain was captured in a study of blood T cell repertoires in COVID-19. Study as a whole: The study drew acute and convalescent COVID-19 samples from the United States, Italy and Spain.

TCRdb's table, derived via immunoSEQ multiplex PCR, lists solely in-frame clones and lacks some. The data contain 250,000 or so clones, about 88% of them singletons. All recovered Cohort 3 donors got two negative PCRs, got clearance, or saw symptom resolution. The sequenced sample consisted of PBMCs or T cells enriched from blood (not recorded which). The TCR originated in a woman aged 45 to 65 who had recovered from COVID-19.

CDR3 residues: CASSEITADGYTF. CDR3 sequence (DNA): TGTGCCAGCAGTGAAATAACAGCCGATGGCTACACCTTC. The rearrangement links TRBV2 to TRBJ1-2; unclear D gene. The V gene's germline CDR1 is SNHLY and CDR2 FYNNEI. This CDR3 spans 13 amino acids. V lost 2 bases, J lost 6 bases, and 10 bases lay in between.